The 18 T cell receptor beta chains presented below share a single source sample, sequenced in a study of vaccination effects on CD4 cells after COVID-19. Produced via immunoSEQ multiplex PCR; TCRdb's table is partial and in-frame only. The repertoire holds tens of thousands of clones, with roughly three quarters as singletons. Antigen-specific CD4+ T cells were expanded (with viral peptide pools) by the ViraFEST assay ahead of sequencing. The culture ran for approximately 11 days before CD4+ T cells were isolated. This individual contracted SARS-CoV-2 between March and December 2020, as verified by PCR. These receptors have no identified antigens. Sample: CD4+ T cells from PBMCs cultured with HIV peptides, taken before COVID-19 vaccination. As to subset: HIV-1 Nef peptide pool negative control/reference culture. These receptors came from a human donor who had a prior SARS-CoV-2 infection.

The chain uses TRBV7-8 and TRBJ2-3; the D gene is possibly TRBD1 (5 bases). The CDR3 covers 13 residues. Germline V gene data show CDR1 as SGHVS and CDR2 as FQNEAQ. Trimming removed 7 bases at V and 2 bases at J, with 10 bases between. The CDR3 nucleotides read TGTGCCAGCAATAACAGGAACACAGATACGCAGTATTTT. Translated: CASNNRNTDTQYF.

This clone was detected a few times. V is TRBV4-2 and J is TRBJ2-3; D remains unclear. This CDR3 comprises 16 residues. Germline loops: CDR1 LGHNA, CDR2 YNFKEQ. With 2 bases removed from V and 5 bases from J, the gap between germline ends came to 17 bases. The CDR3 DNA reads TGTGCCAGCAGCCAACTACGGACGGCTCGAGAAGATACGCAGTATTTT. Amino acids: CASSQLRTAREDTQYF.

The V gene is TRBV18, the J gene TRBJ1-4; TRBD1 matches at 11 bases. The germline V gene has CDR1 KGHSH and CDR2 LQKENI. The CDR3 has 14 amino acids. With V trimmed by 3 bases and J by 7 bases, 1 base remained unmatched. The CDR3 nucleotides read TGTGCCAGCTCACCCGGGACAGGGGGTGAAAAACTGTTTTTT. Amino acids: CASSPGTGGEKLFF.

J is TRBJ1-2 and V is TRBV19; D not certain. The CDR3 runs 16 residues. CDR1 is LNHDA, CDR2 SQIVND, per germline (reference sequence). V dropped 0 bases and J dropped 4 bases, with 15 bases sitting between them. The CDR3: CASSIDLSRGAYGYTF. In DNA, the CDR3 is TGTGCCAGTAGTATAGATCTATCTCGGGGAGCCTATGGCTACACCTTC.

In this sample, this clone turned up a few times. The chain carries TRBV7-2 and TRBJ2-7, with a weak D call TRBD2 (5 bases). The CDR3 consists of 18 residues. Germline V lookup: CDR1 SGHTA, CDR2 FQGNSA. The V and J ends lost 4 bases and 2 bases respectively, with 24 bases between them. The CDR3 is CASSSPLSGREGPYEQYF. The CDR3 nucleotides are TGTGCCAGCAGCTCACCACTCTCGGGCCGGGAAGGTCCCTACGAGCAGTACTTC.

The genes are TRBV7-9 and TRBJ1-1, with no clear D. This CDR3 region has 12 residues. Germline CDR1 SEHNR, CDR2 FQNEAQ (reference sequence). V lost 5 bases to trimming and J lost 5 bases, with 9 bases between them. As DNA, the CDR3 is TGTGCCAGCAGCCTAGAACGGACTGAAGCTTTCTTT. Its protein product is CASSLERTEAFF. The full variable domain, in which reference TRBV7-9 and TRBJ1-1 provide the parts outside the CDR3, is DTGVSQNPRHKITKRGQNVTFRCDPISEHNRLYWYRQTLGQGPEFLTYFQNEAQLEKSRLLSDRFSAERPKGSFSTLEIQRTEQGDSAMYLCASSLERTEAFFGQGTRLTVV.

This sequence joins TRBV5-1 and TRBJ2-1; the D gene could be TRBD1 or TRBD2 (6 bases each). Per the germline V gene, CDR1 is SGHRS and CDR2 is YFSETQ. The CDR3 has 15 residues. V was pared by 4 bases and J by 4 bases, with 15 bases between. The DNA of the CDR3 is TGCGCCAGCAGCCCCGGCGGGACATCTTACAATGAGCAGTTCTTC. The encoded protein is CASSPGGTSYNEQFF.

This clone was counted only a few times. The chain employs TRBV3-1 (or the pseudogene TRBV3-2) and TRBJ1-1; D possibly corresponds to TRBD1 (6 bases). Deletions cut 2 bases from V and 6 bases from J, with 10 bases between. The length of the CDR3 is 13 residues. CDR1 and CDR2 (germline): LGHDT, YNNKEL (reference sequence). The CDR3 DNA sequence: TGTGCCAGCAGCCAACTAGCAGGGGCTGAAGCTTTCTTT. Its translation: CASSQLAGAEAFF.

The chain has TRBV6-5 and TRBJ1-2, with 7 positions matching TRBD1. The CDR3 length is 15 residues. Per germline, CDR1 MNHEY and CDR2 SVGAGI. V shed 7 bases and J 6 bases; nucleotides not matched to a gene: 14. The CDR3 is CASNPTGYARHGYTF. DNA of the CDR3: TGTGCCAGCAACCCGACAGGGTATGCGAGACATGGCTACACCTTC.

The CDR3 protein is CASSPSLGYSEKLFF. CDR3 in DNA: TGTGCCAGCAGCCCCTCTTTGGGTTATAGCGAAAAACTGTTTTTT. This chain uses TRBV16 with TRBJ1-4; D unclear. Per germline, CDR1 KGHSY and CDR2 FQNENV. Trimming cost V 4 bases and J 8 bases, with 17 bases left between them. The CDR3 is made up of 15 amino acids.

The chain recombines TRBV5-4 with TRBJ1-4; D is ambiguous. The germline CDR1 and CDR2 sequences are SGHNT and YYREEE (reference sequence). Trimming pared 2 bases from V and 8 bases from J, leaving 13 bases between. This CDR3 region has 14 residues. CDR3 region: CASSFGKEEEKLFF. The CDR3 DNA follows: TGTGCCAGCAGCTTCGGGAAGGAGGAAGAAAAACTGTTTTTT.

The chain is built from TRBV4-2 and TRBJ1-2, with D possibly being TRBD1 (5 bases). Germline CDR1 and CDR2: LGHNA and YNFKEQ. This CDR3 contains 13 residues. V lost 4 bases, J lost 5 bases, and 11 bases lay in between. The CDR3 is CASSPGRTYGYTF. As DNA, the CDR3 is TGTGCCAGCAGCCCGGGACGGACGTATGGCTACACCTTC.

The J gene is TRBJ2-2, the V gene TRBV24-1; TRBD1 agrees at 7 bases. Germline V gene data show CDR1 as KGHDR and CDR2 as SFDVKD. The CDR3 contains 16 residues. V was pared by 4 bases and J by 7 bases, with 11 bases of the junction left unmatched. The CDR3 sequence: CATSDFGQEPSGELFF. The CDR3 DNA is TGTGCCACCAGTGACTTCGGACAGGAACCTAGCGGGGAGCTGTTTTTT.

This clone was counted between two and nine times. The chain uses TRBV7-2 and TRBJ1-3, with D unclear. V was clipped by 2 bases and J by 4 bases, with 9 bases between them. Germline-derived CDR1 and CDR2 are SGHTA and FQGNSA. The CDR3 is 14 amino acids. CDR3 protein: CASSLTGYGNTIYF. The CDR3 DNA reads as TGTGCCAGCAGCTTAACGGGTTACGGAAACACCATATATTTT.

V usage is TRBV5-5 and J usage is TRBJ2-5; 10 positions agree with TRBD1. Unmatched junction bases numbered 11, after V lost 4 bases and J lost 5 bases. Per the germline V gene, CDR1 is SGHKS and CDR2 is YYEKEE (reference sequence). CDR3 length: 16 amino acids. The CDR3 DNA follows: TGTGCCAGCAGCCATGGCGGGACAGGGGTTTTCGAGACCCAGTACTTC. Translating it yields CASSHGGTGVFETQYF. Drawing the rest from reference TRBV5-5 and TRBJ2-5, the complete variable domain is DAGVTQSPTHLIKTRGQQVTLRCSPISGHKSVSWYQQVLGQGPQFIFQYYEKEERGRGNFPDRFSARQFPNYSSELNVNALLLGDSALYLCASSHGGTGVFETQYFGPGTRLLVL.

The chain carries TRBV2 and TRBJ2-6; 10 bases map to TRBD1. Trimming took 6 bases from V and 0 from J; bases not matched to a gene: 2. The CDR3 sequence is 16 residues long. Germline-derived CDR1 and CDR2 are SNHLY and FYNNEI. The CDR3 region has the DNA TGTGCCAGCAGATGGACAGGGGGCTCTGGGGCCAACGTCCTGACTTTC. It translates to CASRWTGGSGANVLTF.

This chain uses TRBV4-1 with TRBJ2-1; D gene unclear. The CDR3 has 17 amino acids. With 1 base removed from V and 6 bases from J, the gap between germline ends came to 19 bases. Germline assignment: CDR1 MGHRA and CDR2 YSYEKL. The DNA for the CDR3 is TGCGCCAGCAGCCAAGGCCCAGCCAAGCTTCGTGGCAATGAGCAGTTCTTC. It specifies CASSQGPAKLRGNEQFF.

This sequence joins TRBV6-1 and TRBJ2-5; 10 nucleotides align to TRBD2. J was trimmed by 4 bases and V by 2 bases; bases with no gene match: 13. The CDR3 has 18 residues. Germline CDR1 is MNHNS and CDR2 is SASEGT. CDR3 DNA: TGTGCCAGCAGTGAACGAGAGAGCGGGAGGGCCGGGTTAGAGACCCAGTACTTC. It codes for CASSERESGRAGLETQYF.